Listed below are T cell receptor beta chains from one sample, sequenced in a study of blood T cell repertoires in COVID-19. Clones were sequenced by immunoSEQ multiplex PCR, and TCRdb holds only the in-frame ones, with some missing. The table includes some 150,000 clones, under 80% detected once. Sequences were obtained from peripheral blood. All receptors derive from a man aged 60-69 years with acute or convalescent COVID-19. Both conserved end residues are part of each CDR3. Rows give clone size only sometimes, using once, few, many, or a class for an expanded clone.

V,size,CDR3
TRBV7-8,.,CASRWGGGSNTGELFF
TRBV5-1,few,CASSSTLSPLYEQYF
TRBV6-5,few,CASSFGTGRDEQYF
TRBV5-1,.,CASSPGGTGTPYEQYF
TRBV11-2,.,CASSLARQWSPLHF
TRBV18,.,CASSPGVDRGQTEAFF
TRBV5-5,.,CASSFEGQGRRLHGYTF
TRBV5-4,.,CASSLEGGRGEQYF
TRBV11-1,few,CASSPRSGSYTGELFF
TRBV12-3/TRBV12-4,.,CASRAAGVAAQFF
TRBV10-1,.,CASSPDRGKLFF
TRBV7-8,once,CASQDSPTYEQYF
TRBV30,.,CAWSVADTEAFF
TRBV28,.,CASSSAGDTDTQYF
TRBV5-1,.,CASSPGAGLGEKLFF
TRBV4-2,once,CASSQDSGNEQFF
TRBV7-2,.,CASSFRVPDTQYF
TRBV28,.,CASSSTGGSNQPQHF
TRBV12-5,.,CASGLSVYNEQFF
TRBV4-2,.,CASSQDRGLYNEQFF
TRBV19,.,CASSIDSGFSGSSYNEQFF
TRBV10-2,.,CASSGPHRGSYNEQFF
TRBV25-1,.,CASSERSRSGANVLTF
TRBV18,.,CASSTPDRLAVYEQYF
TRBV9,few,CASSVYGEDLDTQYF
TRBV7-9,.,CASSPYGSDTGELFF
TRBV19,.,CASSMTSEPFTDTQYF
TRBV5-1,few,CASSLTGGYEQYF
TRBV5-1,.,CASSPTSGSTDTQYF
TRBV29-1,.,CSVTGGRASEQYF
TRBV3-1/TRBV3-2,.,CASSQRLAYNEQFF